The clone carrying this TCR beta chain was observed a handful of times. Its antigen is undetermined. This may be a read error: a much more frequent sequence differs by one nucleotide. The sample is drawn from a study of CD8+CD57+ T cells in acquired aplastic anemia. CDR3 and TCR beta VDJ profiling relied on genomic DNA as the template. TCRdb re-called the reads with MiXCR, one entry per CDR3 protein. The repertoire consists of approximately 160,000 distinct CDR3 sequences, with around 45% occurring once and the leading ten covering approximately 1%. Findings of the study overall: Around 29 CD8+ CDR3 sequences were shared between patients and controls.

Trimming removed 4 bases at V and 0 bases at J, with 8 bases between. In germline, CDR1 is SGDLS, CDR2 YYNGEE. This CDR3 spans 14 amino acids. Sequenced input: sorted CD4+, CD8+, or CD8+CD57+ T cells (not recorded which) from PBMCs. The chain carries TRBV9 and TRBJ1-3, with D unresolved. The sequence was obtained from a human donor in good health. CDR3 DNA sequence: TGTGCCAGCAGCCGCACCACCTCTGGAAACACCATATATTTT. Its protein is CASSRTTSGNTIYF.